The 29 T cell receptor beta chains reported below all come from one sample, sequenced in a study of T cells expressing NK-cell markers. For each CDR3 protein, TCRdb gives one entry from its re-call of the 5' RACE reads, without DNA. The sample's table shows approximately 440,000 distinct CDR3 sequences. Input material: blood T cells: a sorted CD56 or NKG2C T cell subset, CD4+ or CD8+ T cells, or bulk PBMC T cells (not recorded which). Source of these receptors: a woman between 45 and 65 years old in good health.

The chain carries TRBV28 and TRBJ2-7. Germline V gene lookup returns CDR1 MDHEN and CDR2 SYDVKM. There are 12 residues in the CDR3. CDR3 amino acids: CATLADPYEQYF.

The chain uses TRBV12-3 or TRBV12-4 and TRBJ2-1; TCRdb outputs TRBD2, but without DNA this stays unchecked. The CDR3 extends over 17 amino acids. CDR3 protein: CASSPNRLAGGGGEQFF.

J is TRBJ2-1 and V is TRBV20-1; absent DNA, TCRdb's TRBD2 call cannot be checked. The CDR3 runs 14 residues. Germline assignment: CDR1 DFQATT and CDR2 SNEGSKA (reference sequence). The CDR3 sequence: CSARDVGAVDEQFF.

The rearrangement uses TRBV7-8 and TRBJ2-2; the D call from TCRdb, TRBD1, cannot be confirmed without DNA. CDR3 length: 14 residues. Looked up from germline, CDR1 is SGHVS and CDR2 is FQNEAQ. Here the CDR3 reads CASSLGGGAGELFF.

The gene calls are TRBV5-1 and TRBJ1-1; TCRdb's D call, TRBD1, is unchecked because there is no DNA. Per the germline V gene, CDR1 is SGHRS and CDR2 is YFSETQ. The CDR3 is 14 residues long. The CDR3 loop reads CATRPRGAETEAFF.

The chain links TRBV7-9 to TRBJ2-1; TCRdb calls TRBD2, which cannot be checked without DNA. The germline V gene has CDR1 SEHNR and CDR2 FQNEAQ (reference sequence). The CDR3 totals 16 residues. CDR3 loop: CASSPSGRLMRDEQFF.

The chain is built from TRBV7-8 and TRBJ2-1; TCRdb selects TRBD1, and the lack of DNA leaves this call unchecked. CDR3 length: 15 amino acids. The germline gives CDR1 SGHVS, CDR2 FQNEAQ. The CDR3 protein is CASTVAGGAYNEQFF.

The chain links TRBV20-1 to TRBJ2-7; TCRdb's D call, TRBD2, is unchecked because there is no DNA. Germline CDR1 is DFQATT and CDR2 is SNEGSKA (reference sequence). The CDR3 loop spans 15 amino acids. The CDR3 protein is CSARGGLVSSYEQYF.

This rearrangement joins TRBV29-1 to TRBJ2-3. This CDR3 is built from 11 residues. From germline, CDR1 is SQVTM and CDR2 ANQGSEA. This CDR3 is CSVVPPDTQYF.

The chain joins TRBV29-1 to TRBJ2-1. Per germline, CDR1 SQVTM and CDR2 ANQGSEA. This CDR3 has 12 residues. The chain's CDR3 is CSVGGSPHEQFF.

This chain joins TRBV3-1 and TRBJ2-7; without DNA, the TCRdb call of TRBD2 cannot be checked. The CDR3 has 17 residues. Germline V gene lookup returns CDR1 LGHDT and CDR2 YNNKEL (reference sequence). This chain's CDR3 is CASSPTPGPTLSYEQYF.

This sequence joins TRBV7-3 and TRBJ2-1; TCRdb's assignment of TRBD2 cannot be checked, as there is no DNA. The length of the CDR3 is 22 residues. Germline-derived CDR1 and CDR2 are SGHTA and FQGTGA. The CDR3 here is CASSSAPSLAHEDLGIYNEQFF.

The CDR3 spells CATSDLQLAGSNLYNEQFF. This rearrangement joins TRBV24-1 to TRBJ2-1; with no DNA, the TCRdb D assignment of TRBD2 cannot be verified. Germline values: CDR1 KGHDR, CDR2 SFDVKD. The CDR3 totals 19 residues.

The rearrangement uses TRBV20-1 and TRBJ2-1; TCRdb names TRBD2, which stays unverified in the absence of DNA. The CDR3 has 14 residues. CDR1 and CDR2 from the germline V gene are DFQATT and SNEGSKA (reference sequence). The CDR3 here is CSARDPAGSTVEFF.

The rearrangement joins TRBV10-3 to TRBJ2-1; TCRdb calls TRBD2, which cannot be checked without DNA. This CDR3 region has 16 residues. From germline, CDR1 is ENHRY and CDR2 SYGVKD. Here the CDR3 reads CAISDHGVALGNEQFF.

The chain has TRBV6-5 and TRBJ2-1. This CDR3 spans 16 amino acids. Germline values: CDR1 MNHEY, CDR2 SVGAGI. The CDR3: CASRQSRNTPYNEQFF.

V gene TRBV4-1 combines with J gene TRBJ2-7; TCRdb reports TRBD1, a call that lacks DNA to check it against. The CDR3 runs to 19 residues. Germline V gives CDR1 MGHRA, CDR2 YSYEKL. The CDR3 here is CASSQGSSTGTGLKYEQYF.

The chain combines TRBV10-3 with TRBJ1-2; TCRdb proposes TRBD1, but this gene call is untestable without DNA. Germline V gene sequence: CDR1 ENHRY, CDR2 SYGVKD. CDR3 length equals 14 residues. CDR3 in amino acids: CAISPQGGGYGYTF.

The chain carries TRBV2 and TRBJ1-1; without DNA, the TCRdb call of TRBD1 cannot be checked. The germline V gene encodes CDR1 SNHLY and CDR2 FYNNEI. The CDR3 covers 11 residues. CDR3 in amino acids: CASTTGTEAFF.

J is TRBJ1-2 and V is TRBV29-1; TCRdb outputs TRBD1, but without DNA this stays unchecked. The length of the CDR3 is 11 residues. The germline CDR1 and CDR2 sequences are SQVTM and ANQGSEA. The CDR3 region is CSGGQPYGYTF.

This sequence joins TRBV15 and TRBJ1-6; TCRdb reports TRBD1, a call that lacks DNA to check it against. The CDR3 consists of 15 residues. Germline CDR1 LNHNV, CDR2 YYDKDF (reference sequence). The CDR3 reads CATSRDPGGERALHF.

The rearrangement uses TRBV25-1 and TRBJ2-5; TCRdb reports TRBD1, a call that lacks DNA to check it against. CDR3 length equals 14 residues. CDR1 and CDR2 (germline): MGHDK, SYGVNS. CDR3 sequence: CASSVGQGARTQYF. Full variable domain (missing parts from reference TRBV25-1 and TRBJ2-5): EADIYQTPRYLVIGTGKKITLECSQTMGHDKMYWYQQDPGMELHLIHYSYGVNSTEKGDLSSESTVSRIRTEHFPLTLESARPSHTSQYLCASSVGQGARTQYFGPGTRLLVL.

This chain links TRBV24-1 with TRBJ1-5. Germline lookup yields CDR1 KGHDR and CDR2 SFDVKD. There are 13 residues in the CDR3. The CDR3 spells CARADYSNQPQHF.

The gene calls are TRBV14 and TRBJ1-1; TCRdb selects TRBD1, and the lack of DNA leaves this call unchecked. In germline, CDR1 is SGHDN, CDR2 FVKESK. This CDR3 contains 14 residues. CDR3: CASSLTPGNTEAFF.

V is TRBV24-1 and J is TRBJ2-1; as DNA is missing, the TRBD2 call by TCRdb cannot be tested. Germline V gives CDR1 KGHDR, CDR2 SFDVKD. The CDR3 totals 16 residues. The CDR3 protein is CATSDSAGENYNEQFF.

This rearrangement joins TRBV20-1 to TRBJ1-1; TCRdb calls TRBD1, which cannot be checked without DNA. CDR3 length: 14 amino acids. The V gene's germline CDR1 is DFQATT and CDR2 SNEGSKA (reference sequence). This CDR3 reads CSARDYPGAAEAFF.

The chain couples TRBV11-1 to TRBJ2-2; the TCRdb call, TRBD1, lacks DNA for checking. This CDR3 has 16 residues. CDR1 and CDR2 (germline): SGHAT, FQDESV (reference sequence). The CDR3 region is CASSRPGQGNTGELFF.

The rearrangement links TRBV20-1 to TRBJ1-1. This CDR3 spans 12 amino acids. Looked up from germline, CDR1 is DFQATT and CDR2 is SNEGSKA (reference sequence). The CDR3 loop is CSALSQRAEAFF.

The V call is TRBV18, the J call TRBJ2-2. The germline V gene encodes CDR1 KGHSH and CDR2 LQKENI. The CDR3 has 15 amino acids. CDR3 sequence reads: CASSPMTTNTGELFF.